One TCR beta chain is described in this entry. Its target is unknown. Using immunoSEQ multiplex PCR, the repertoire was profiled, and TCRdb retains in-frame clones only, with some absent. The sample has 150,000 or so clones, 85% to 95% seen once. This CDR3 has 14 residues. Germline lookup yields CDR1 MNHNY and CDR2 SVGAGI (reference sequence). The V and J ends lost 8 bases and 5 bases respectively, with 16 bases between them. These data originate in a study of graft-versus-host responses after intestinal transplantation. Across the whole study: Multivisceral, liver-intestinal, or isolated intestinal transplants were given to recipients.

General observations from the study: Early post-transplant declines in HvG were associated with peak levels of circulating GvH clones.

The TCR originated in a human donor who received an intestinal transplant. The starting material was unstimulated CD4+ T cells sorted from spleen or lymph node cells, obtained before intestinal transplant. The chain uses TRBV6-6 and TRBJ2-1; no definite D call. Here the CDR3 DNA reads TGTGCCAGCTGCACTCCGGGCCGTCACAATGAGCAGTTCTTC. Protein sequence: CASCTPGRHNEQFF.